Below are 6 T cell receptor beta chains sequenced from a single sample in a study of blood T cell repertoires in COVID-19. Some clones are missing from TCRdb's copy, which holds only in-frame ones; the method was immunoSEQ multiplex PCR. The table lists a few hundred thousand clones, 80% to 90% of them singletons. Sequencing was performed on PBMCs or T cells enriched from blood (not recorded which). The receptors stem from a woman aged 25 to 45 who had recovered from COVID-19.

V gene TRBV10-3 combines with J gene TRBJ2-7; D is uncertain. This CDR3 comprises 14 residues. Germline V gene data show CDR1 as ENHRY and CDR2 as SYGVKD. V lost 0 bases to trimming and J lost 5 bases, with 11 bases between them. The CDR3, as DNA: TGTGCCATCAGTGAGTCTGGTCCGTCGGACGAGCAGTACTTC. Translation gives CAISESGPSDEQYF.

The chain couples TRBV19 to TRBJ2-7; no clear D gene. Trimming took off 3 bases at V and 2 bases at J, with 14 bases between the two ends. Germline V gives CDR1 LNHDA, CDR2 SQIVND (reference sequence). This CDR3 contains 15 residues. CDR3 nucleotides: TGTGCCAGTAGTATCACGACGAAAACTACCTACGAGCAGTACTTC. It codes for CASSITTKTTYEQYF.

V and J are TRBV5-1 and TRBJ1-6, with D possibly TRBD1 on 5 matching bases. V was cut by 3 bases and J by 13 bases, with 17 bases left in between. The CDR3 has 14 residues. Germline-derived CDR1 and CDR2 are SGHRS and YFSETQ. DNA for the CDR3: TGCGCCAGCAGCTCGGAGACAGCCCGAAGGCCCCTCCACTTT. Its translation: CASSSETARRPLHF.

This clone was counted a single time. The V and J genes are TRBV3-1 (or the pseudogene TRBV3-2) and TRBJ2-3; the D is unclear. V was shortened by 3 bases and J by 9 bases, with 7 bases between the two germline ends. Germline lookup yields CDR1 LGHDT and CDR2 YNNKEL (reference sequence). The CDR3 runs 11 residues. CDR3 nucleotide sequence: TGTGCCAGCAGCCACCTAGGCACGCAGTATTTT. It is translated as CASSHLGTQYF.

The rearrangement uses TRBV13 and TRBJ1-2; 10 positions match TRBD1. V gave up 4 bases and J gave up 8 bases; unmatched junction bases: 7. Germline lookup yields CDR1 PRHDT and CDR2 FYEKMQ (reference sequence). This CDR3 has 14 amino acids. CDR3 sequence (DNA): TGTGCCAGCAGCTCCGACGGGACAGGGGAGGGCTACACCTTC. It translates to CASSSDGTGEGYTF.

The J gene is TRBJ2-7, the V gene TRBV14, with D tentatively TRBD2 (6 bases). This CDR3 has 14 amino acids. V gave up 4 bases and J gave up 3 bases, with 13 bases separating them. Per the germline V gene, CDR1 is SGHDN and CDR2 is FVKESK. This CDR3 is CASSPGRRGYEQYF. The CDR3 coding sequence is TGTGCCAGCAGCCCGGGACGGCGGGGCTACGAGCAGTACTTC.